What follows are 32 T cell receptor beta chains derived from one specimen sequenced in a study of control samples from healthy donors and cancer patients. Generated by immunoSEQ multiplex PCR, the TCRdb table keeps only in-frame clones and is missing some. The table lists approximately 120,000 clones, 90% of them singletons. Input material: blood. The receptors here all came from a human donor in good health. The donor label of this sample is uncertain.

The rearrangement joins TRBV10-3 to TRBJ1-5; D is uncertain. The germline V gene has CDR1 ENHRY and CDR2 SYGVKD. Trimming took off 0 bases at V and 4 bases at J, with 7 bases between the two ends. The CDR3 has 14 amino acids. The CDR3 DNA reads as TGTGCCATCAGTGAGTCGCCCCTTAATCAGCCCCAGCATTTT. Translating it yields CAISESPLNQPQHF.

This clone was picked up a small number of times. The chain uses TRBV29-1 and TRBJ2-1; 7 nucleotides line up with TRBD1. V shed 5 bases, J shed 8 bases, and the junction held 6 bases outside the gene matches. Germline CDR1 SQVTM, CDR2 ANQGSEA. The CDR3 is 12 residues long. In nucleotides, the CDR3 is TGCAGCGTTCGCGGACAGGTTGATGAGCAGTTCTTC. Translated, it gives CSVRGQVDEQFF.

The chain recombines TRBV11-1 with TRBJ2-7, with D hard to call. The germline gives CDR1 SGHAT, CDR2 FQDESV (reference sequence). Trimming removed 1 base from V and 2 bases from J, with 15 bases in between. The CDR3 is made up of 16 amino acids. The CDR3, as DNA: TGTGCCAGCAGCTTAGATCGGGTGCCCCTTGCCTACGAGCAGTACTTC. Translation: CASSLDRVPLAYEQYF. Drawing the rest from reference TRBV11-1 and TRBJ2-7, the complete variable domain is EAEVAQSPRYKITEKSQAVAFWCDPISGHATLYWYRQILGQGPELLVQFQDESVVDDSQLPKDRFSAERLKGVDSTLKIQPAELGDSAMYLCASSLDRVPLAYEQYFGPGTRLTVT.

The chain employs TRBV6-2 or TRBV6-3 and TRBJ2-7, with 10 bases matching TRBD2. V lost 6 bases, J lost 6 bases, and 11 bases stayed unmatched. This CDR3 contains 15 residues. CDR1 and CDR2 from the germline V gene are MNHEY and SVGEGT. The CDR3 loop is CASSFSYSGGFEQYF. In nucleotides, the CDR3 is TGTGCCAGCAGCTTTTCTTATAGCGGGGGGTTCGAGCAGTACTTC.

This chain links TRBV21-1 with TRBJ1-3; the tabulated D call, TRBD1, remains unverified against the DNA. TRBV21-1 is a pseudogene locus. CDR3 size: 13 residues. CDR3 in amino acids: CARSDREVNTIYF. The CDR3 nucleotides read TGTGCCAGGTCTGACAGGGAAGTAAACACCATATATTTT.

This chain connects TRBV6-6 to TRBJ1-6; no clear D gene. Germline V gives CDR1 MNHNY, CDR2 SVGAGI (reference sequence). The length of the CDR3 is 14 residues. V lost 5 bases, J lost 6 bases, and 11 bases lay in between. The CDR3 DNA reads TGTGCCAGCAGTCCCTCTAGGGCTAATTCACCCCTCCACTTT. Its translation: CASSPSRANSPLHF.

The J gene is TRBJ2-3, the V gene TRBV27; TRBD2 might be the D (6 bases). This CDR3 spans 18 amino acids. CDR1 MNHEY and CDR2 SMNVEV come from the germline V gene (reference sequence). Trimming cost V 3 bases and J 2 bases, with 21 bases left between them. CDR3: CASSFRILVGGDTDTQYF. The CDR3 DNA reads TGTGCCAGCAGTTTCCGTATCCTCGTGGGCGGGGACACAGATACGCAGTATTTT.

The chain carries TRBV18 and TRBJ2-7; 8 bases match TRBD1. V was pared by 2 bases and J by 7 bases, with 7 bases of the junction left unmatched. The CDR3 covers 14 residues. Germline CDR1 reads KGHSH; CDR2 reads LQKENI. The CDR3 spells CASSPSRGPGEQYF. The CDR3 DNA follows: TGTGCCAGCTCACCATCCAGGGGGCCCGGGGAGCAGTACTTC.

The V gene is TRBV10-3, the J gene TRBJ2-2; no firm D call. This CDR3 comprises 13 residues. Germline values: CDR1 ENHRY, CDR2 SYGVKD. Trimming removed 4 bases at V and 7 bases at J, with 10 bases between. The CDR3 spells CAISGQDLGELFF. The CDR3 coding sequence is TGTGCCATCAGTGGGCAGGATCTCGGGGAGCTGTTTTTT.

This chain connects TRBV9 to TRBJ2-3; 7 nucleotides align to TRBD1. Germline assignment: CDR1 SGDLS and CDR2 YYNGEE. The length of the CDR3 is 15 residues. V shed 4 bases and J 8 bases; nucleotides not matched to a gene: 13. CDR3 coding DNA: TGTGCCAGCAGCTCAGGGGGTGTTAGCGTGGGTACGCAGTATTTT. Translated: CASSSGGVSVGTQYF.

Written as DNA, the CDR3 is TGTGCCACCAGATCTAGCGGGGGGTACAATGAGCAGTTCTTC. This gives the protein CATRSSGGYNEQFF. The rearrangement uses TRBV24-1 and TRBJ2-1; 11 nucleotides agree with TRBD2. Looked up from germline, CDR1 is KGHDR and CDR2 is SFDVKD. With 7 bases clipped from V and 4 bases from J, the junction kept 2 bases outside the gene matches. CDR3 length: 14 amino acids.

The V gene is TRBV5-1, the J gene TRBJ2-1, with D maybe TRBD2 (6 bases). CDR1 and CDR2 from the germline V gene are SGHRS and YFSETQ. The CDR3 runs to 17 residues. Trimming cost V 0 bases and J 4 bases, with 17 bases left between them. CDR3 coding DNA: TGCGCCAGCAGCTTGGTCTCGGGGGACGGGGATTACAATGAGCAGTTCTTC. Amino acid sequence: CASSLVSGDGDYNEQFF.

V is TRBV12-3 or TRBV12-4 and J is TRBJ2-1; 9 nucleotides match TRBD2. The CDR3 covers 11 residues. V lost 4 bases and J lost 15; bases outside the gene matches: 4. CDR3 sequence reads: CASSSGTSPFF. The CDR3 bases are TGTGCCAGCAGTTCCGGGACTAGCCCGTTCTTC.

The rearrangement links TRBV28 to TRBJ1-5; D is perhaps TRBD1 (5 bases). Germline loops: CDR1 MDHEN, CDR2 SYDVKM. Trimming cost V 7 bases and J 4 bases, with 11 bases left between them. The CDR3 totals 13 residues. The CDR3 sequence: CASNWGLNQPQHF. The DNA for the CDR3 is TGTGCCAGCAATTGGGGCCTAAATCAGCCCCAGCATTTT.

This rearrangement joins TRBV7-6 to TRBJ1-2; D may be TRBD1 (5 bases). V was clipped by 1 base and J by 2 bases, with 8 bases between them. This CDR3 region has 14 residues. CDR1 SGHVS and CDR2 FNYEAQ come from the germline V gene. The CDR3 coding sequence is TGTGCCAGCAGCTTAGGGGACTTGAACTATGGCTACACCTTC. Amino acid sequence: CASSLGDLNYGYTF.

The CDR3 reads CASSYQPNEKLFF. In DNA, the CDR3 is TGTGCCAGCAGTTACCAGCCTAATGAAAAACTGTTTTTT. V gene TRBV6-5 combines with J gene TRBJ1-4; D is unresolved. Germline CDR1 reads MNHEY; CDR2 reads SVGAGI. The CDR3 covers 13 residues. V was trimmed by 2 bases and J by 3 bases, leaving 4 bases between them.

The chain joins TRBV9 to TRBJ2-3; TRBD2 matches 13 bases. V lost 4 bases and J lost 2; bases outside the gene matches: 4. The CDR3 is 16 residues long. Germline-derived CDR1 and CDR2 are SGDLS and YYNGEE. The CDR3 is CASSRTSGGHTDTQYF. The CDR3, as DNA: TGTGCCAGCAGCCGGACTAGCGGGGGTCACACAGATACGCAGTATTTT.

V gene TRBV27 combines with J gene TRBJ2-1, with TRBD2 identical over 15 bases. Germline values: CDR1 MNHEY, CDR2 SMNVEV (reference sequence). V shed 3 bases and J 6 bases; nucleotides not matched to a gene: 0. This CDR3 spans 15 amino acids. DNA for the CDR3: TGTGCCAGCAGTTTGGGACTAGCGGGGGGCAATGAGCAGTTCTTC. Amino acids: CASSLGLAGGNEQFF.

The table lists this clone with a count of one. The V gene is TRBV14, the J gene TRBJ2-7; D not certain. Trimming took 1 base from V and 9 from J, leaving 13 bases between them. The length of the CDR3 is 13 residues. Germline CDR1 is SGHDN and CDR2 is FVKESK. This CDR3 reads CASSQVRGNRQYF. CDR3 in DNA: TGTGCCAGCAGCCAAGTTAGAGGTAACCGGCAGTACTTC.

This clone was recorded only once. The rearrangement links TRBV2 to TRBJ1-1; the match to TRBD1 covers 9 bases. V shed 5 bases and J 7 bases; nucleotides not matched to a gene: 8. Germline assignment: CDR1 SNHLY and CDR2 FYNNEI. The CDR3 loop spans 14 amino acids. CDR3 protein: CASSSITGGVEAFF. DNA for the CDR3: TGTGCCAGCAGTTCAATTACAGGGGGCGTTGAAGCTTTCTTT.

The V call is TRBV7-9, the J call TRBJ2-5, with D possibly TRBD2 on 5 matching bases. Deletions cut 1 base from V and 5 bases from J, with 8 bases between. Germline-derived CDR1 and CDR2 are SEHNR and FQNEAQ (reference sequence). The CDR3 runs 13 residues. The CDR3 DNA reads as TGTGCCAGCAGCTTAGGGCGAGGGGAGACCCAGTACTTC. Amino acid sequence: CASSLGRGETQYF.

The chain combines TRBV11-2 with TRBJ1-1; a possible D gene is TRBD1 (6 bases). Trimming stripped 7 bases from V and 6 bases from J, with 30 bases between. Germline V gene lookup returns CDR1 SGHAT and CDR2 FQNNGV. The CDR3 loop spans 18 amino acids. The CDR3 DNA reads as TGTGCCAGCAAAGGTCGGGGGCAGGGAATTTTCGGTAACTCTGAAGCTTTCTTT. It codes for CASKGRGQGIFGNSEAFF.

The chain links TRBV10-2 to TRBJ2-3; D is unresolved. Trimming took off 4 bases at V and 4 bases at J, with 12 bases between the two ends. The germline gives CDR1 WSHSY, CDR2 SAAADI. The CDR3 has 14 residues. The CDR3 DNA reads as TGCGCCAGCAGTGCAGGTGGTGGGGCAGATACGCAGTATTTT. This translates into CASSAGGGADTQYF.

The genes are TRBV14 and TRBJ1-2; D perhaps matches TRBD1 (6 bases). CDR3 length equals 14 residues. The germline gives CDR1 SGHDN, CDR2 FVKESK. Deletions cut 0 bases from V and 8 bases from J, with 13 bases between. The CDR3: CASSQEGRGEGYTF. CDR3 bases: TGTGCCAGCAGCCAAGAGGGCAGGGGAGAGGGCTACACCTTC.

The CDR3 is CASSLRVGRGLRSTEAFF. Here the CDR3 DNA reads TGTGCCAGCAGTTTACGAGTCGGCAGGGGGCTAAGATCGACTGAAGCTTTCTTT. This chain connects TRBV28 to TRBJ1-1, with 8 bases matching TRBD1. The CDR3 is made up of 18 amino acids. V was pared by 2 bases and J by 5 bases, with 16 bases of the junction left unmatched. Germline V CDR1 and CDR2: MDHEN, SYDVKM.

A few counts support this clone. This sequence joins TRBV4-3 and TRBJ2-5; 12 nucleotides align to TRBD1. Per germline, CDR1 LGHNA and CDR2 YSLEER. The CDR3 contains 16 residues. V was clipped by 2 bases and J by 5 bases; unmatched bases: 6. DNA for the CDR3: TGCGCCAGCAGCCAAACCGGGACAGGGGGCGCGGAGACCCAGTACTTC. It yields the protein CASSQTGTGGAETQYF.

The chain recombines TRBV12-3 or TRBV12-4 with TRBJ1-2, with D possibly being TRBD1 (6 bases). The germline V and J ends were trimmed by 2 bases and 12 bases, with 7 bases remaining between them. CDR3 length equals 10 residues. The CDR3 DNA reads TGTGCCAGCAGTTTACGGGACAACACCTTC. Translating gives CASSLRDNTF.

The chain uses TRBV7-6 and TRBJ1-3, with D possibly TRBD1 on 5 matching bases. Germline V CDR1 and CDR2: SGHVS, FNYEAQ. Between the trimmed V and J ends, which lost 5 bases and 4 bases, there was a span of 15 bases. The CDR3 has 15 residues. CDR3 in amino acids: CASSIEVAGGNTIYF. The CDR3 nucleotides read TGTGCCAGCAGCATAGAGGTCGCAGGGGGAAACACCATATATTTT.

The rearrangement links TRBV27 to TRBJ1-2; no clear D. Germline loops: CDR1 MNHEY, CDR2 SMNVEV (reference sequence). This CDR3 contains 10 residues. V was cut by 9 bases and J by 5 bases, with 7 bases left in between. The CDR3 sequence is CARSVYGYTF. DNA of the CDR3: TGTGCCAGATCGGTGTATGGCTACACCTTC.

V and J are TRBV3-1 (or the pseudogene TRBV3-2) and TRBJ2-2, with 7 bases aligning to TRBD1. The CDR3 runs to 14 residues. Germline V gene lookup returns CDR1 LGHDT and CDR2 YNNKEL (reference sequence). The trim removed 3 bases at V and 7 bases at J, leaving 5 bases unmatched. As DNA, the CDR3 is TGTGCCAGCAGCCATAGACAGGGTAGCGGGGAGCTGTTTTTT. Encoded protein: CASSHRQGSGELFF.

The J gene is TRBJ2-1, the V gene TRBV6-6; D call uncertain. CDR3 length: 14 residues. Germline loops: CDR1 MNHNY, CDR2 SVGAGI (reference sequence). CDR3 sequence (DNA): TGTGCGACCCGCCCCCGAAGCTCCTACAATGAGCAGTTCTTC. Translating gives CATRPRSSYNEQFF.

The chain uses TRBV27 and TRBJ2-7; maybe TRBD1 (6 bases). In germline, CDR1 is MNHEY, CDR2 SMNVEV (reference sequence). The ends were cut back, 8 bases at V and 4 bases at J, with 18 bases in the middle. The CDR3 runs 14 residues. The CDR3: CASGLKIQGYEQYF. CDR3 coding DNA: TGTGCCAGCGGCCTGAAAATACAGGGATACGAGCAGTACTTC.